The sequence of this T cell receptor beta chain was determined in a study of T cell changes during pregnancy in multiple sclerosis. This table comes from immunoSEQ multiplex PCR, and its TCRdb copy is limited to in-frame clones, with some not included. The sample lists tens of thousands of clones; 91% were seen once. Germline V lookup: CDR1 LNHDA, CDR2 SQIVND (reference sequence). J lost 4 bases, V lost 1 base, and 1 base had no gene match. This CDR3 is built from 15 residues. Sequencing was performed on peripheral blood, taken before pregnancy. The chain combines TRBV19 with TRBJ1-5; 10 nucleotides align to TRBD1. The clonotype comes from a female donor with multiple sclerosis, enrolled in a pregnancy study. The CDR3 bases are TGTGCCAGTAGTATAGGGGGACAGGGGAATCAGCCCCAGCATTTT. It is translated as CASSIGGQGNQPQHF.